This T cell receptor (beta chain) was documented in a study of blood T cell repertoires in COVID-19. Study in general: Samples taken during acute and convalescent COVID-19 were collected in the United States, Italy and Spain.

Looked up from germline, CDR1 is SNHLY and CDR2 is FYNNEI. After removal of 6 bases from V and 1 base from J, the junction contained 1 base not matched to a gene. The CDR3 runs 15 residues. The table came from immunoSEQ multiplex PCR; TCRdb's copy has only in-frame clones and leaves some out. The data contain more than 150,000 clones, about 87% of them seen just once; the ten biggest clones take up 2.5% to 3%. The chain is built from TRBV2 and TRBJ2-3, with TRBD2 matching 13 bases. This TCR derives from a man between 40 and 49 years old with active or convalescent COVID-19. Sequenced input: peripheral blood. Here the CDR3 reads CASRGTSGGTDTQYF. CDR3 bases: TGTGCCAGCAGAGGGACTAGCGGGGGCACAGATACGCAGTATTTT.